This T cell receptor beta chain was captured in a study of CD8+CD57+ T cells in acquired aplastic anemia. Study results and limitations: No significant difference in CD8+ Simpson's diversity was found between patients and controls.

To note about this clonotype: Its antigen is unidentified.

Genomic DNA acted as the template from which TCR beta VDJ combination and CDR3 sequence profiling were carried out. MiXCR, run by TCRdb on the reads, gives a single entry per CDR3 protein. The sample holds 160,000 or so distinct CDR3 sequences; 71% are singletons and the top ten take 40% to 55%. V lost 6 bases and J lost 4, with 19 bases in between. The CDR3 extends over 15 amino acids. Germline V gene sequence: CDR1 SGHTA, CDR2 FQGNSA. Previously, flow cytometry had revealed CD8+CD57+ cell expansion in the patients chosen for sequencing. The sample comprised sorted CD4+, CD8+, or CD8+CD57+ T cells (not recorded which) from PBMCs. The chain couples TRBV7-2 to TRBJ2-7; maybe TRBD1 (5 bases). The clonotype was recovered from a human donor with aplastic anemia. This CDR3 is CASRWATDTYYEQYF. CDR3 nucleotides: TGTGCCAGCAGATGGGCGACAGACACTTATTACGAGCAGTACTTC. The full variable domain, in which reference TRBV7-2 and TRBJ2-7 provide the parts outside the CDR3, is GAGVSQSPSNKVTEKGKDVELRCDPISGHTALYWYRQSLGQGLEFLIYFQGNSAPDKSGLPSDRFSAERTGGSVSTLTIQRTQQEDSAVYLCASRWATDTYYEQYFGPGTRLTVT.